The 7 T cell receptor beta chains given below trace back to one sample, sequenced in a study of blood T cell repertoires in COVID-19. Repertoires were generated with immunoSEQ multiplex PCR, while TCRdb's copy carries only in-frame clones and drops some. The sample carries under 200,000 clones, about 88% recorded once. Specimen: peripheral blood. These receptor sequences come from a man aged 18 to 35 with acute or convalescent COVID-19.

The chain recombines TRBV7-3 with TRBJ2-1; D may be TRBD2 (6 bases). The CDR3 is 13 residues long. The germline gives CDR1 SGHTA, CDR2 FQGTGA. V lost 0 bases, J lost 8 bases, and 8 bases lay in between. The CDR3 DNA follows: TGTGCCAGCAGCTTAACAGGGACTTATGAGCAGTTCTTC. This gives the protein CASSLTGTYEQFF.

The V call is TRBV10-2, the J call TRBJ2-3; D may be TRBD2 (5 bases). V was trimmed by 6 bases and J by 1 base, leaving 14 bases between them. Germline-derived CDR1 and CDR2 are WSHSY and SAAADI. The CDR3 spans 15 residues. CDR3 DNA sequence: TGCGCCAGCAGGGAGGCCCCGGTTCGCACAGATACGCAGTATTTT. Translating it yields CASREAPVRTDTQYF.

J is TRBJ1-5 and V is TRBV15; D may be TRBD1 (6 bases). The germline V and J ends were trimmed by 5 bases and 6 bases, with 17 bases remaining between them. CDR1 is LNHNV, CDR2 YYDKDF, per germline (reference sequence). This CDR3 is 15 amino acids long. CDR3: CATSQHRDIIQPQHF. CDR3 DNA sequence: TGTGCCACCAGCCAACACCGGGACATTATTCAGCCCCAGCATTTT.

CDR3 sequence (DNA): TGCGCCAGCAGCCAAGAAACCGCGGGGCCCCAGCATTTT. Translating gives CASSQETAGPQHF. The gene calls are TRBV4-1 and TRBJ1-5; D ambiguous. Trimming stripped 0 bases from V and 9 bases from J, with 9 bases between. CDR1 and CDR2 (germline): MGHRA, YSYEKL. CDR3 length equals 13 residues.

The chain couples TRBV25-1 to TRBJ2-7, with 7 nucleotides matching TRBD1. The CDR3 length is 15 residues. After removal of 3 bases from V and 0 bases from J, the junction contained 5 bases not matched to a gene. CDR1 and CDR2 (germline): MGHDK, SYGVNS. The DNA of the CDR3 is TGTGCCAGCAGTGACCCCAGGGGGTCCTCCTACGAGCAGTACTTC. This encodes CASSDPRGSSYEQYF.

The chain has TRBV7-9 and TRBJ2-7; 10 bases fit TRBD1. CDR3 length equals 15 residues. V shed 5 bases, J shed 3 bases, and the junction held 7 bases outside the gene matches. CDR1 is SEHNR and CDR2 is FQNEAQ in the germline V gene (reference sequence). CDR3 sequence: CASSPGQGLGYEQYF. DNA of the CDR3: TGTGCCAGCAGCCCGGGACAGGGGCTCGGCTACGAGCAGTACTTC. Filled out from reference TRBV7-9 and TRBJ2-7, the complete variable domain reads DTGVSQNPRHKITKRGQNVTFRCDPISEHNRLYWYRQTLGQGPEFLTYFQNEAQLEKSRLLSDRFSAERPKGSFSTLEIQRTEQGDSAMYLCASSPGQGLGYEQYFGPGTRLTVT.

The genes are TRBV5-1 and TRBJ1-2; perhaps TRBD1 as D (5 bases). The V end was cut by 0 bases, the J end by 8 bases, with 11 bases between. CDR1 and CDR2 from the germline V gene are SGHRS and YFSETQ. CDR3 size: 13 residues. CDR3 region: CASSLGQGLGYTF. DNA for the CDR3: TGCGCCAGCAGCTTGGGCCAGGGCCTCGGCTACACCTTC.